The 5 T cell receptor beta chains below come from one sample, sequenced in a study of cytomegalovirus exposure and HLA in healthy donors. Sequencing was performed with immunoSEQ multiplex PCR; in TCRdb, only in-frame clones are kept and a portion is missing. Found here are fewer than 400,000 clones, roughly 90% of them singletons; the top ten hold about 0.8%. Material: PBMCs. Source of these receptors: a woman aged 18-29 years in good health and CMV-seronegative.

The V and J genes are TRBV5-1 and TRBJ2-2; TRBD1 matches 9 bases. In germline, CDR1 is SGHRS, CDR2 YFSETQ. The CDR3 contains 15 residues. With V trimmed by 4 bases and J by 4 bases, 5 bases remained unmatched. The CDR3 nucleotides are TGCGCCAGCAGCACAGGGGGCGCGGGCACCGGGGAGCTGTTTTTT. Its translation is CASSTGGAGTGELFF.

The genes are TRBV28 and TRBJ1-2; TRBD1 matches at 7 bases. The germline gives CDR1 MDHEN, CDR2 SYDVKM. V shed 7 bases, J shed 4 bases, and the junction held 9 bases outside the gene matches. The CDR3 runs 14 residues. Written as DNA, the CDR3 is TGTGCCAGCACCGCCGGACAGGCGTCCTATGGCTACACCTTC. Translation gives CASTAGQASYGYTF.

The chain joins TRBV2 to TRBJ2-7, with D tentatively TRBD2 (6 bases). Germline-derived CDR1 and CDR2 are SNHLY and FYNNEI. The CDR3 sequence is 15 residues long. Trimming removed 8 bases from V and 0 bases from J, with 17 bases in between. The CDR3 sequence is CASLGGSGTSYEQYF. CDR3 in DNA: TGTGCCAGCCTCGGAGGTAGCGGAACCTCCTACGAGCAGTACTTC.

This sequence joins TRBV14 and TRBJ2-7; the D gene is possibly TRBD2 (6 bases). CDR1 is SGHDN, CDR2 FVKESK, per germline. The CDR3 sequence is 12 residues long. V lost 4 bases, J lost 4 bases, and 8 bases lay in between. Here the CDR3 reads CASSPGGYEQYF. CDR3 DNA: TGTGCCAGCAGCCCCGGGGGTTACGAGCAGTACTTC.

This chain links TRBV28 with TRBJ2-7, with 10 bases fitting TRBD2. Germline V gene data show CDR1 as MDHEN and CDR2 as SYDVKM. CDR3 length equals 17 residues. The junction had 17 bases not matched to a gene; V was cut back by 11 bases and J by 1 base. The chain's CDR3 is CACGRTSGPTGSYEQYF. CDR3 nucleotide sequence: TGTGCCTGCGGGAGGACTAGCGGACCCACGGGGTCCTACGAGCAGTACTTC.